Each of the 20 T cell receptor beta chains below was sequenced from the same sample in a study of blood T cell repertoires in COVID-19. Here immunoSEQ multiplex PCR was the method, and the copy in TCRdb shows in-frame clones only, minus some. The sample includes 200,000 to 300,000 clones, around four fifths of them seen just once. Sequenced material: peripheral blood. The receptors come from a man in his thirties or forties who had recovered from COVID-19.

The CDR3 sequence: CASSAPGGGYTEAFF. DNA of the CDR3: TGTGCCAGCAGCGCCCCAGGGGGCGGGTACACTGAAGCTTTCTTT. The chain couples TRBV6-5 to TRBJ1-1; TRBD1 aligns across 8 bases. The CDR3 runs 15 residues. The germline gives CDR1 MNHEY, CDR2 SVGAGI. Germline trimming cut 6 bases from V and 3 bases from J; bases unmatched to any gene: 9.

The rearrangement joins TRBV10-1 to TRBJ2-2; no firm D call. The CDR3 runs to 15 residues. CDR1 is WNHNN, CDR2 SYGVQD, per germline (reference sequence). V was cut by 2 bases and J by 3 bases, with 10 bases left in between. CDR3 in amino acids: CASSEVRVDTGELFF. As DNA, the CDR3 is TGCGCCAGCAGTGAGGTCCGGGTTGACACCGGGGAGCTGTTTTTT.

The chain uses TRBV9 and TRBJ2-1; D is unresolved. Germline CDR1 and CDR2: SGDLS and YYNGEE. The CDR3 length is 13 residues. The V gene lost 3 bases and the J gene lost 8 bases, with 12 bases spanning the gap. Here the CDR3 DNA reads TGTGCCAGCAGCGCCGAGGTAGGAGATGAGCAGTTCTTC. Encoded protein: CASSAEVGDEQFF.

J is TRBJ1-3 and V is TRBV14; D unclear. Trimming pared 0 bases from V and 0 bases from J, leaving 12 bases between. CDR3 length equals 17 residues. Germline values: CDR1 SGHDN, CDR2 FVKESK. CDR3 nucleotides: TGTGCCAGCAGCCAAGATACCTACCGGAGCTCTGGAAACACCATATATTTT. Its protein is CASSQDTYRSSGNTIYF.

The chain couples TRBV5-1 to TRBJ1-4, with 10 bases identical to TRBD1. Per germline, CDR1 SGHRS and CDR2 YFSETQ. V lost 5 bases, J lost 7 bases, and 5 bases stayed unmatched. This CDR3 is 14 amino acids long. The CDR3 region is CASSPGQGGEKLFF. CDR3 coding DNA: TGCGCCAGCAGTCCAGGACAGGGGGGTGAAAAACTGTTTTTT.

The table lists this clone with a count of one. The rearrangement joins TRBV7-2 to TRBJ2-3; TRBD2 is a possible D gene (6 bases). Between the trimmed V and J ends, which lost 1 base and 4 bases, there was a span of 15 bases. Germline V gene sequence: CDR1 SGHTA, CDR2 FQGNSA. This CDR3 is 16 amino acids long. The CDR3 protein is CASSLDDGGSADTQYF. The CDR3 coding sequence is TGTGCCAGCAGCTTAGACGACGGGGGTAGCGCAGATACGCAGTATTTT. The full variable domain, in which reference TRBV7-2 and TRBJ2-3 provide the parts outside the CDR3, is GAGVSQSPSNKVTEKGKDVELRCDPISGHTALYWYRQSLGQGLEFLIYFQGNSAPDKSGLPSDRFSAERTGGSVSTLTIQRTQQEDSAVYLCASSLDDGGSADTQYFGPGTRLTVL.

This sequence joins TRBV7-3 and TRBJ2-5; 7 bases fit TRBD1. This CDR3 has 13 amino acids. The J segment lost 2 bases and the V segment lost 4 bases, leaving 1 base of the junction unmatched. Per germline, CDR1 SGHTA and CDR2 FQGTGA. This chain's CDR3 is CASSWGQQETQYF. DNA of the CDR3: TGTGCCAGCAGCTGGGGACAGCAAGAGACCCAGTACTTC.

This clone was recorded once. V gene TRBV5-5 combines with J gene TRBJ2-7, with TRBD2 identical over 13 bases. V lost 0 bases to trimming and J lost 6 bases; unmatched junction nucleotides: 6. The V gene's germline CDR1 is SGHKS and CDR2 YYEKEE (reference sequence). The CDR3 length is 16 residues. The CDR3 bases are TGTGCCAGCAGCTTGGCCAGGACTAGCGGGGGAAGCGAGCAGTACTTC. Translation: CASSLARTSGGSEQYF.

V is TRBV28 and J is TRBJ2-7; 10 bases agree with TRBD1. This CDR3 contains 17 residues. J was trimmed by 5 bases and V by 3 bases; bases with no gene match: 13. Germline V gene sequence: CDR1 MDHEN, CDR2 SYDVKM. CDR3 region: CASSFLPSGQGTHEQYF. The CDR3 nucleotides read TGTGCCAGCAGTTTTCTCCCTTCGGGACAGGGGACCCACGAGCAGTACTTC.

This chain links TRBV5-1 with TRBJ2-7, with D tentatively TRBD1 (6 bases). CDR1 is SGHRS and CDR2 is YFSETQ in the germline V gene. Trimming removed 6 bases from V and 2 bases from J, with 15 bases in between. The CDR3 is 14 amino acids. This CDR3 is CASTEGGTAYEQYF. In DNA, the CDR3 is TGCGCCAGCACCGAAGGGGGTACCGCCTACGAGCAGTACTTC.

V is TRBV21-1 and J is TRBJ2-2; the D segment call TRBD1 is taken from the table without a DNA check. TRBV21-1 is tagged as a pseudogene. CDR3 size: 16 residues. The CDR3 here is CASSRRGQTNTGELFF. As DNA, the CDR3 is TGTGCCAGCAGTCGAAGGGGGCAGACGAACACCGGGGAGCTGTTTTTT.

V gene TRBV11-1 combines with J gene TRBJ1-3; D remains ambiguous. The CDR3 is 11 amino acids. V was shortened by 4 bases and J by 5 bases, with 3 bases between the two germline ends. Germline values: CDR1 SGHAT, CDR2 FQDESV (reference sequence). The CDR3 is CASSYRNTIYF. In nucleotides, the CDR3 is TGTGCCAGCAGCTACAGAAACACCATATATTTT.

The chain is built from TRBV4-1 and TRBJ1-4, with D unresolved. The CDR3 has 13 residues. Trimming shortened V by 1 base and J by 7 bases, and 7 bases separated the two germline ends. Germline CDR1 reads MGHRA; CDR2 reads YSYEKL. Here the CDR3 reads CASSQGSGEKLFF. The DNA of the CDR3 is TGCGCCAGCAGCCAAGGGTCGGGTGAAAAACTGTTTTTT.

CDR3 sequence (DNA): TGTGCCAGCAGCTTAGTTGGGGGCTGGGGCACAGATACGCAGTATTTT. Residues: CASSLVGGWGTDTQYF. The rearrangement links TRBV7-3 to TRBJ2-3; D might be TRBD1 (6 bases). Germline CDR1 and CDR2: SGHTA and FQGTGA. Trimming left V 2 bases short and J 1 base short, with 13 bases between. The CDR3 totals 16 residues.

The CDR3 DNA sequence: TGTGCCAGCAGTGACGGCGGTGGCGGACTAGCGGGGTTTCGGGCAGATACGCAGTATTTT. It codes for CASSDGGGGLAGFRADTQYF. The chain combines TRBV6-4 with TRBJ2-3; TRBD2 matches 12 bases. Germline trimming cut 2 bases from V and 4 bases from J; bases unmatched to any gene: 16. Germline V gives CDR1 MRHNA, CDR2 SNTAGT. The CDR3 has 20 residues.

This clone was observed a handful of times. This chain links TRBV29-1 with TRBJ1-5, with 8 bases matching TRBD1. With V trimmed by 2 bases and J by 6 bases, 6 bases remained unmatched. Germline V gene sequence: CDR1 SQVTM, CDR2 ANQGSEA. The CDR3 extends over 14 amino acids. CDR3 DNA sequence: TGCAGCGTTGAAAACCCAGGGGGCGGTCAGCCCCAGCATTTT. Translating gives CSVENPGGGQPQHF.

The chain couples TRBV5-1 to TRBJ2-5; TRBD2 aligns across 9 bases. CDR1 SGHRS and CDR2 YFSETQ come from the germline V gene. Germline trimming cut 2 bases from V and 5 bases from J; bases unmatched to any gene: 7. The CDR3 is 15 residues long. The CDR3 region has the DNA TGCGCCAGCAGCTTAAGCGGGGGGATCCTTGAGACCCAGTACTTC. Protein: CASSLSGGILETQYF.

The CDR3 sequence is CASSRLAGEETQYF. CDR3 nucleotide sequence: TGTGCCAGCAGCCGACTAGCGGGGGAAGAGACCCAGTACTTC. The rearrangement links TRBV9 to TRBJ2-5, with TRBD2 matching over 12 bases. The trim removed 4 bases at V and 3 bases at J, leaving 1 base unmatched. This CDR3 comprises 14 residues. Germline-derived CDR1 and CDR2 are SGDLS and YYNGEE.

The chain links TRBV1 to TRBJ2-1; the table calls TRBD2, which could not be checked here. TRBV1 is flagged as a pseudogene. CDR3 size: 15 residues. The CDR3 coding sequence is TGCACCAGCAGTAGACCTCTAGCGGGGGGCCCTGAGCAGTTCTTC. It specifies CTSSRPLAGGPEQFF.

The chain combines TRBV6-5 with TRBJ2-7, with 9 bases matching TRBD1. Germline-derived CDR1 and CDR2 are MNHEY and SVGAGI. The J segment lost 1 base and the V segment lost 7 bases, leaving 5 bases of the junction unmatched. The CDR3 spans 14 residues. The CDR3 loop is CASITGTGSYEQYV. The DNA for the CDR3 is TGTGCCAGCATCACCGGGACAGGGTCCTACGAGCAGTACGTC.